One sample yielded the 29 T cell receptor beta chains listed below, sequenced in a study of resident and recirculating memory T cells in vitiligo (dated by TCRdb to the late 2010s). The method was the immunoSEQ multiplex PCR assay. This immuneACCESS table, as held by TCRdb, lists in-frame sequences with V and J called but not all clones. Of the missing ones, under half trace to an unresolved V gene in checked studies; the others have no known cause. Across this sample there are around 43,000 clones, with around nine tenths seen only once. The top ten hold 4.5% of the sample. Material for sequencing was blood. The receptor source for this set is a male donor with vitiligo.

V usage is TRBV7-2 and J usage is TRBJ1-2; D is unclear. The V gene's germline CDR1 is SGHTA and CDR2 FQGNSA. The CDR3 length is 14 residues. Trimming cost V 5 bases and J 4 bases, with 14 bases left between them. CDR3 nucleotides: TGTGCCAGCAGCCGGGTCCCCGGGTCCTATGGCTACACCTTC. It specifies CASSRVPGSYGYTF.

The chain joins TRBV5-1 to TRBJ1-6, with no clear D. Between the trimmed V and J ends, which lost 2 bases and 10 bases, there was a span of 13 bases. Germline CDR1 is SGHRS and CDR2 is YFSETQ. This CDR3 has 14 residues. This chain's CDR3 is CASSFEAQNSPLHF. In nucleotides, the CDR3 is TGCGCCAGCAGCTTTGAAGCCCAAAACTCACCCCTCCACTTT.

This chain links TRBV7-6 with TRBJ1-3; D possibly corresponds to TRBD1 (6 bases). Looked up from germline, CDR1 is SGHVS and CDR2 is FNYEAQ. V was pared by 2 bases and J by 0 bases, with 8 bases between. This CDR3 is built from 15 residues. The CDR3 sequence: CASSLRQDSGNTIYF. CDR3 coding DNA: TGTGCCAGCAGCTTACGACAGGACTCTGGAAACACCATATATTTT.

CDR3 nucleotides: TGTGCCACCAGCGAGGACAGGGTCTCCTACGAGCAGTACTTC. It translates to CATSEDRVSYEQYF. The chain joins TRBV15 to TRBJ2-7; 8 nucleotides align to TRBD1. Germline CDR1 is LNHNV and CDR2 is YYDKDF (reference sequence). Trimming cost V 5 bases and J 0 bases; bases outside gene matches: 3. The CDR3 has 14 residues. The full variable domain, completed using reference TRBV15 and TRBJ2-7, is DAMVIQNPRYQVTQFGKPVTLSCSQTLNHNVMYWYQQKSSQAPKLLFHYYDKDFNNEADTPDNFQSRRPNTSFCFLDIRSPGLGDTAMYLCATSEDRVSYEQYFGPGTRLTVT.

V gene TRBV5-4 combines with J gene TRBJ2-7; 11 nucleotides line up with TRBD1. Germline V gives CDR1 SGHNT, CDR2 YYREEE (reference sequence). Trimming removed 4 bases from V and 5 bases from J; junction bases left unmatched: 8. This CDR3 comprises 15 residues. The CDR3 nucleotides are TGTGCCAGCAGCGGTGGACAGGGGGCAGTCCACGAGCAGTACTTC. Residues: CASSGGQGAVHEQYF.

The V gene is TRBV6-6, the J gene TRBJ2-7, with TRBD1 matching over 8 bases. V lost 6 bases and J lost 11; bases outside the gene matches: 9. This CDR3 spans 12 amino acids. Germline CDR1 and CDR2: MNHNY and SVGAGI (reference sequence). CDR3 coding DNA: TGTGCCAGCAGACCCGGACAGGGTGTAGAGTACTTC. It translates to CASRPGQGVEYF.

The CDR3 DNA is TGTGCCAGCAGCCCAGGGACAGGGAGGGGACCCGGGGAGCTGTTTTTT. Protein sequence: CASSPGTGRGPGELFF. This chain uses TRBV7-2 with TRBJ2-2; 9 bases agree with TRBD1. Germline values: CDR1 SGHTA, CDR2 FQGNSA. The ends lost 5 bases at V and 6 bases at J; junction bases unmatched: 10. The CDR3 extends over 16 amino acids.

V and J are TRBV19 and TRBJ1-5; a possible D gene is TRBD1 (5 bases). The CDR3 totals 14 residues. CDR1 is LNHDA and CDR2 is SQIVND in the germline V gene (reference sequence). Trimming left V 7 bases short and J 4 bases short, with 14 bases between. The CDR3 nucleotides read TGTGCCAGTAAAGCCGGGGGAGGTAATCAGCCCCAGCATTTT. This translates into CASKAGGGNQPQHF.

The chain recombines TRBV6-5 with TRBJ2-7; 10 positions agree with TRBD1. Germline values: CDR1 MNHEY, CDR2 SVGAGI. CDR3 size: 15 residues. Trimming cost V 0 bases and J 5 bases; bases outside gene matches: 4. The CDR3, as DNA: TGTGCCAGCAGTTACTCCGGGACAGGGGACCACGAGCAGTACTTC. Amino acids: CASSYSGTGDHEQYF.

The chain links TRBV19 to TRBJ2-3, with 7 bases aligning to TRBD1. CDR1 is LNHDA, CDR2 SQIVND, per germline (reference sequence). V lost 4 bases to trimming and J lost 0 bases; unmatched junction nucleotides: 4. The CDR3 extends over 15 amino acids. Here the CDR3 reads CASSTTGSSTDTQYF. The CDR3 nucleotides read TGTGCCAGTAGTACGACAGGGTCGAGCACAGATACGCAGTATTTT. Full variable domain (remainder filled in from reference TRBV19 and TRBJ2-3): DGGITQSPKYLFRKEGQNVTLSCEQNLNHDAMYWYRQDPGQGLRLIYYSQIVNDFQKGDIAEGYSVSREKKESFPLTVTSAQKNPTAFYLCASSTTGSSTDTQYFGPGTRLTVL.

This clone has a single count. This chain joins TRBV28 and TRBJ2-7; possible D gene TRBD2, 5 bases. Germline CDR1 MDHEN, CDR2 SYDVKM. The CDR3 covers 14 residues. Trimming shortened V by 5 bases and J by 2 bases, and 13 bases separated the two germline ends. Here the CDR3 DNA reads TGTGCCAGCAGTCGAGGGCAAGATACCTACGAGCAGTACTTC. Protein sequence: CASSRGQDTYEQYF.

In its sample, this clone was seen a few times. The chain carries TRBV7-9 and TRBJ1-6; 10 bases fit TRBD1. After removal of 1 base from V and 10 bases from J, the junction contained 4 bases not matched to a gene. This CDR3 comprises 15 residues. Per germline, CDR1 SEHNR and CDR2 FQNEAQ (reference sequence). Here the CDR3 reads CASSLGPGQGSPLHF. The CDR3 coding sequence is TGTGCCAGCAGCTTAGGACCGGGACAGGGGTCACCCCTCCACTTT.

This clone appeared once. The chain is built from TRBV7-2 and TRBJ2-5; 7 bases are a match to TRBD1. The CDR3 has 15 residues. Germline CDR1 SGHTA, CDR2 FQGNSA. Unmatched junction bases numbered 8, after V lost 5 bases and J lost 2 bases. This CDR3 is CASSPGDSLQETQYF. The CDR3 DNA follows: TGTGCCAGCAGCCCCGGGGACAGCCTACAAGAGACCCAGTACTTC.

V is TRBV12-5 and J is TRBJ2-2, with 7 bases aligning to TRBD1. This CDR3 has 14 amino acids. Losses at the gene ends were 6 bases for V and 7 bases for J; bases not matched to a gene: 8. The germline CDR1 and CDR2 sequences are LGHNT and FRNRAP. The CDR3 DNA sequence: TGTGCTAGTGGGGACGACAGGGTTGGCGGGGAGCTGTTTTTT. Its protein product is CASGDDRVGGELFF.

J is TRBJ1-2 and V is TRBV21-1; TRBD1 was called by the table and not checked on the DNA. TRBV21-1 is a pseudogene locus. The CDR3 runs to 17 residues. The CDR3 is CASSKRGTDRANYGYTF. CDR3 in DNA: TGTGCCAGCAGCAAACGAGGGACCGACAGGGCTAACTATGGCTACACCTTC.

In DNA, the CDR3 is TGTGCCTGGACCTTGGCAGGGGTTAATGAAAAACTGTTTTTT. It yields the protein CAWTLAGVNEKLFF. The chain has TRBV30 and TRBJ1-4, with D possibly matching TRBD1 (6 bases). Deletions cut 4 bases from V and 4 bases from J, with 13 bases between. Germline CDR1 and CDR2: GTSNPN and SVGIG (reference sequence). This CDR3 contains 14 residues.

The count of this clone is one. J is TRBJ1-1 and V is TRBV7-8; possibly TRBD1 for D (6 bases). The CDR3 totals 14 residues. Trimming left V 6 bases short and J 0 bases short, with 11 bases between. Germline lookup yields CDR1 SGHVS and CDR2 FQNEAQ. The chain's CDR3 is CASRSRGLNTEAFF. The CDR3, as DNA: TGTGCCAGCAGGTCCAGGGGACTGAACACTGAAGCTTTCTTT.

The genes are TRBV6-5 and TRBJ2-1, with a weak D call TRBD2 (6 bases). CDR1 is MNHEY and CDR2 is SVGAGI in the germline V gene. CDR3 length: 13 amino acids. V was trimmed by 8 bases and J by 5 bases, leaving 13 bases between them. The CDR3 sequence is CASSPGTHNEQFF. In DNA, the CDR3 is TGTGCCAGCTCACCCGGGACTCACAATGAGCAGTTCTTC.

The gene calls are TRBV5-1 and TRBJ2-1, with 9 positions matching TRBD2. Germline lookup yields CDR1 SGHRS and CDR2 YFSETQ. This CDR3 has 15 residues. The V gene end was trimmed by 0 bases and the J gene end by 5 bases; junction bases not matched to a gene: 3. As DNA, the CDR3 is TGCGCCAGCAGCTTGGTGCTAGCGGGGAACAATGAGCAGTTCTTC. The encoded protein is CASSLVLAGNNEQFF.

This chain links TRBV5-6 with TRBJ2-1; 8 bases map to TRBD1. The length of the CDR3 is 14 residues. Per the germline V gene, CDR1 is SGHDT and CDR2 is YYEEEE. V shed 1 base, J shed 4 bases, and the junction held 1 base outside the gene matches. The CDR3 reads CASSLRDRYNEQFF. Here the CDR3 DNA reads TGTGCCAGCAGCTTGAGGGACAGGTACAATGAGCAGTTCTTC.

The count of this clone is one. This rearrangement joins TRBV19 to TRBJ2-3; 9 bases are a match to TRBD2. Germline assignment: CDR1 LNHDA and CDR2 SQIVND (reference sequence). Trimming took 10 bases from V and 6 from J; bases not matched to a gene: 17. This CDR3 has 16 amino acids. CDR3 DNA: TGTGCCACCGAGGGGCGGAGCGGGGGGCCGCGGGATACGCAGTATTTT. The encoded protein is CATEGRSGGPRDTQYF.

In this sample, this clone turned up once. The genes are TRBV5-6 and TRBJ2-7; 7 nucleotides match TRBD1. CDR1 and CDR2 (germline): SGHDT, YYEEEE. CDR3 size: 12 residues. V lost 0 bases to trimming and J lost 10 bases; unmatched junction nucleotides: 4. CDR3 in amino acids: CASSLDRGSQYF. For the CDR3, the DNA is TGTGCCAGCAGCTTGGACAGGGGTAGCCAGTACTTC.

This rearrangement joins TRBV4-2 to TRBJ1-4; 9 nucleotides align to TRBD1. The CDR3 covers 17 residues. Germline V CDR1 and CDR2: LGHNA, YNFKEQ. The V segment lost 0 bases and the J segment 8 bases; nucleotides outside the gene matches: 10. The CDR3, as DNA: TGTGCCAGCAGCCAAGACACCGGGACAGGGTTAGTGGAAAAACTGTTTTTT. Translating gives CASSQDTGTGLVEKLFF.

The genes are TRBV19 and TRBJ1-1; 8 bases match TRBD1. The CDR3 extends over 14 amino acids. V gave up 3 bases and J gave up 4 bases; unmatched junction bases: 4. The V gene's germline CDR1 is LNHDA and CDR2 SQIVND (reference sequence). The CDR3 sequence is CASSIRGPGTEAFF. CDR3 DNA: TGTGCCAGTAGTATCAGGGGGCCGGGCACTGAAGCTTTCTTT.

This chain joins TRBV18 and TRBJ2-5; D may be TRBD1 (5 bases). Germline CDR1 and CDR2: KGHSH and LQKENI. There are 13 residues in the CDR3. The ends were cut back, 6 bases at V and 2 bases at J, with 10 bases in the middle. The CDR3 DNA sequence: TGTGCCAGCTCCAGCGACAGACAAGAGACCCAGTACTTC. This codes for CASSSDRQETQYF. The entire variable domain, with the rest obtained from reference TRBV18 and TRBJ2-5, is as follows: NAGVMQNPRHLVRRRGQEARLRCSPMKGHSHVYWYRQLPEEGLKFMVYLQKENIIDESGMPKERFSAEFPKEGPSILRIQQVVRGDSAAYFCASSSDRQETQYFGPGTRLLVL.

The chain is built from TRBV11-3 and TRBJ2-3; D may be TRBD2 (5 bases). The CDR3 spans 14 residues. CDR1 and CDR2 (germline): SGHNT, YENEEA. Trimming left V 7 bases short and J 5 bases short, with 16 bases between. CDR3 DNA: TGTGCCAGCACGGAAAGGAGGCAGAGAGATACGCAGTATTTT. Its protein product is CASTERRQRDTQYF.

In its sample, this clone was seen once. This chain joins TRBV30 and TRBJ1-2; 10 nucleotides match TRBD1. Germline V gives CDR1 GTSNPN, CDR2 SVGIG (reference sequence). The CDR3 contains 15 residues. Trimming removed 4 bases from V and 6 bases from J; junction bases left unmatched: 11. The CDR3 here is CAWTSPGQGKNGYTF. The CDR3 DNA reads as TGTGCCTGGACCTCCCCGGGACAGGGGAAGAATGGCTACACCTTC.

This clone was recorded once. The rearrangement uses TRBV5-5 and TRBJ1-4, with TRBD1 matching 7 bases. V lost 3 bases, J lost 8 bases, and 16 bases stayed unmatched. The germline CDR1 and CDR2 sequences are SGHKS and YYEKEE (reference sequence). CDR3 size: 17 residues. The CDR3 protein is CASSSGPGQADWEKLFF. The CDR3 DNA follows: TGTGCCAGCAGCTCGGGACCTGGACAGGCAGATTGGGAAAAACTGTTTTTT.

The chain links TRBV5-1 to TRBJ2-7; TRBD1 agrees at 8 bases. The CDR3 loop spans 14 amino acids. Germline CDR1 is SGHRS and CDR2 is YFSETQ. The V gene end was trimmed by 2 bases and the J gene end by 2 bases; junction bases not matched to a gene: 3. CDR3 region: CASSLGTGTYEQYF. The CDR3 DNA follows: TGCGCCAGCAGCTTAGGGACAGGAACCTACGAGCAGTACTTC.